This T cell receptor beta chain was observed in a study of prognosis after radiotherapy for stage I lung cancer. The overall study: Non-small cell lung cancer patients at stage I were enrolled between 2018 and 2019. Some 14 patients had newly diagnosed primary stage I lung tumors, and about 5 had oligometastatic NSCLC after surgical resection of the primary tumor. Among the patients, a few developed distant metastases after radiotherapy at a median of 7 months, and approximately 16 showed no significant progression. General observations from the study: Divergent TRBV and TRBJ gene usage has reportedly been observed between patients with and without metastases.

From genomic DNA, two-round multiplex PCR was used to amplify TCR beta CDR3. Used in first-round PCR were primers specific to each TRBV and TRBJ gene. TCRdb re-analysed the multiplex PCR reads in MiXCR, keeping a single row per CDR3 protein. Among tens of thousands of distinct CDR3 sequences, about 25% were seen once, and the ten largest hold 7.5%. As concerns this clonotype: Its antigen is unknown. The junction does not match germline at one end; this may be a read error.

The source is a donor aged 50 or older with non-small cell lung cancer. The material sequenced was PBMCs, taken before or after stereotactic body radiation therapy (not recorded which).

The CDR3 region is CASSRVLQGGSSYNSPLHF. CDR3 DNA: TGCGCCAGCAGCCGGGTACTCCAAGGGGGGAGCTCCTATAATTCACCCCTCCACTTT. J is TRBJ1-6 and V is TRBV7-8; possibly TRBD1 for D (6 bases). The CDR3 contains 19 residues. Germline lookup yields CDR1 SGHVS and CDR2 FQNEAQ.